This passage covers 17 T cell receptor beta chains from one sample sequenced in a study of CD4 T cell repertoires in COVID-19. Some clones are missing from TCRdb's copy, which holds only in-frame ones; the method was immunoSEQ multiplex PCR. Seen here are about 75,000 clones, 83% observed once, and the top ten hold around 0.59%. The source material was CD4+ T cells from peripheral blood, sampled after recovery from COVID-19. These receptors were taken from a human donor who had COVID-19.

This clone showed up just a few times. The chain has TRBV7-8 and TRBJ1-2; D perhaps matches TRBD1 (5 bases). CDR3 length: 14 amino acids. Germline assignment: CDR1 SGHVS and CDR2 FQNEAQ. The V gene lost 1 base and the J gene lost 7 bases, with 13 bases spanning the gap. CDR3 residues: CASSLGGFAGGYTF. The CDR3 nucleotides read TGTGCCAGCAGCTTAGGGGGCTTCGCGGGTGGCTACACCTTC.

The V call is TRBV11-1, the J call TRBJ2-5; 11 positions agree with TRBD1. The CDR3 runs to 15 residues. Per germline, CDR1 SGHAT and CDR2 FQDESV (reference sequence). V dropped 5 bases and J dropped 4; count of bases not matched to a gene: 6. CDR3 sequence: CASSLGTGGGETQYF. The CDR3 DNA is TGTGCCAGCAGCCTCGGGACAGGGGGTGGAGAGACCCAGTACTTC.

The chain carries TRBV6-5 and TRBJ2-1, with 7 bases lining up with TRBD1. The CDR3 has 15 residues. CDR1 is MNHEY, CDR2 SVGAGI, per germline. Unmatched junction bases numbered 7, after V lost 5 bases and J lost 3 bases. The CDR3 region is CASSPTGAFYNEQFF. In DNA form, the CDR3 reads TGTGCCAGCAGTCCCACAGGGGCCTTCTACAATGAGCAGTTCTTC.

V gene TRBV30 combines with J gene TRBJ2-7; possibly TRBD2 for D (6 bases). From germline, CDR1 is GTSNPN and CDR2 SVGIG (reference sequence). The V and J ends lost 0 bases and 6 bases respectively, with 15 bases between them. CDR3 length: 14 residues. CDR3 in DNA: TGTGCCTGGAGTGTCCAACTAGCCGATCTCGAGCAGTACTTC. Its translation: CAWSVQLADLEQYF.

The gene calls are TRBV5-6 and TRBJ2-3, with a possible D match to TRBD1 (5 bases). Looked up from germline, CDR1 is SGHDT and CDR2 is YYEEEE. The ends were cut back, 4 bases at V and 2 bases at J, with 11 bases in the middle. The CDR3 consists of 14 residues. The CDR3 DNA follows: TGTGCCAGCAGCCCAAGACAGATCACAGATACGCAGTATTTT. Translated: CASSPRQITDTQYF.

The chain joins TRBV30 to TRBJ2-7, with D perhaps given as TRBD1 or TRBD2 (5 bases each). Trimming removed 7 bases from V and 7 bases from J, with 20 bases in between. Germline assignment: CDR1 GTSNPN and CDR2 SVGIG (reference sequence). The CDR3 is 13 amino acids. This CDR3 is CASPGPTGREQYF. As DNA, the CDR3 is TGTGCCTCACCGGGACCCACCGGGCGGGAGCAGTACTTC.

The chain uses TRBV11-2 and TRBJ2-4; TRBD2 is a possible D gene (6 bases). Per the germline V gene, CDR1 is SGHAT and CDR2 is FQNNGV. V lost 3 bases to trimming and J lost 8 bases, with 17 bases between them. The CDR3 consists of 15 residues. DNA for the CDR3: TGTGCCAGCAGCTTGATTGGAGGGCAACGGGACATTCAGTACTTC. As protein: CASSLIGGQRDIQYF.

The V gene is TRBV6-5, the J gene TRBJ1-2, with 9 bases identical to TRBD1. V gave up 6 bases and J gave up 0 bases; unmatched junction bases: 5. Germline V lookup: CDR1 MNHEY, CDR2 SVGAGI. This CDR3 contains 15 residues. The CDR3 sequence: CASSRDREANYGYTF. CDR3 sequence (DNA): TGTGCCAGCAGCCGGGACAGGGAAGCTAACTATGGCTACACCTTC.

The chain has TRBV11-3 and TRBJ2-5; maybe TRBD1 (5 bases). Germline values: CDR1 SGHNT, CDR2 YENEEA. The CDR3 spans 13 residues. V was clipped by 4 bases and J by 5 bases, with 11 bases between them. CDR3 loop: CASSSTTVETQYF. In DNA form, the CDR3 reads TGTGCCAGCAGCTCGACGACAGTCGAGACCCAGTACTTC.

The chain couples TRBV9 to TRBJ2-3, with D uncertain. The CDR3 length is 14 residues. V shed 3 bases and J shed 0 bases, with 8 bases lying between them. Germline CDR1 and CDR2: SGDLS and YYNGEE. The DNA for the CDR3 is TGTGCCAGCAGCGCCCACCTAAGCACAGATACGCAGTATTTT. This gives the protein CASSAHLSTDTQYF. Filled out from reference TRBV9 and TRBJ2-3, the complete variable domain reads DSGVTQTPKHLITATGQRVTLRCSPRSGDLSVYWYQQSLDQGLQFLIQYYNGEERAKGNILERFSAQQFPDLHSELNLSSLELGDSALYFCASSAHLSTDTQYFGPGTRLTVL.

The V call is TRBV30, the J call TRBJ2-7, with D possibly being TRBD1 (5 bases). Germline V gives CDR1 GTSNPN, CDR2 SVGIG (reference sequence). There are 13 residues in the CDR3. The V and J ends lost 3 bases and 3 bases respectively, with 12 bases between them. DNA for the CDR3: TGTGCCTGGAGAAGTGGGGCCGGCTACGAGCAGTACTTC. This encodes CAWRSGAGYEQYF. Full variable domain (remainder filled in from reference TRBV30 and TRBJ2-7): SQTIHQWPATLVQPVGSPLSLECTVEGTSNPNLYWYRQAAGRGLQLLFYSVGIGQISSEVPQNLSASRPQDRQFILSSKKLLLSDSGFYLCAWRSGAGYEQYFGPGTRLTVT.

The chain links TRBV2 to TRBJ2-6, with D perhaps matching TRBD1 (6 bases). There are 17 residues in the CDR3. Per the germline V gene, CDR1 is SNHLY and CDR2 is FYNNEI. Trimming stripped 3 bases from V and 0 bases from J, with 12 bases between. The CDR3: CASSDSKGVSGANVLTF. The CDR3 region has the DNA TGTGCCAGCAGTGATTCAAAGGGGGTCTCTGGGGCCAACGTCCTGACTTTC.

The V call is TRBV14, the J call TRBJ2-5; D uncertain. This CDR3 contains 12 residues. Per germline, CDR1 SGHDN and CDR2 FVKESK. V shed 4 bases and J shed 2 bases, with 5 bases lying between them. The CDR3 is CASSRRQETQYF. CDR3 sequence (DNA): TGTGCCAGCAGCCGGAGACAAGAGACCCAGTACTTC.

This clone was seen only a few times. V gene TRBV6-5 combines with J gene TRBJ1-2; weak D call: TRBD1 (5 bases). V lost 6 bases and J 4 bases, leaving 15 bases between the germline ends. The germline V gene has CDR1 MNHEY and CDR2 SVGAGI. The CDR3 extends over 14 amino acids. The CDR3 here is CASSPGRARYGYTF. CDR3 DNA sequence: TGTGCCAGCAGCCCGGGACGGGCCCGCTATGGCTACACCTTC.

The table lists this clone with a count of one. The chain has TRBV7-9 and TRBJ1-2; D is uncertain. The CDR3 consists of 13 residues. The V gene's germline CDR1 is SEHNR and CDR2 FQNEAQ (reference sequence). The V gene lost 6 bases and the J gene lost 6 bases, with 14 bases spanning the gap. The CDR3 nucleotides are TGTGCCAGCAGTCTAACGGGGATAGATGGCTACACCTTC. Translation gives CASSLTGIDGYTF.

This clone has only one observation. The CDR3 region is CASSIFGGNTEAFF. For the CDR3, the DNA is TGTGCCAGTAGTATATTCGGGGGAAACACTGAAGCTTTCTTT. The chain combines TRBV19 with TRBJ1-1; possible D gene TRBD1, 5 bases. CDR1 is LNHDA, CDR2 SQIVND, per germline (reference sequence). The CDR3 sequence is 14 residues long. Trimming took 2 bases from V and 2 from J, leaving 9 bases between them. The entire variable domain, with the rest obtained from reference TRBV19 and TRBJ1-1, is as follows: DGGITQSPKYLFRKEGQNVTLSCEQNLNHDAMYWYRQDPGQGLRLIYYSQIVNDFQKGDIAEGYSVSREKKESFPLTVTSAQKNPTAFYLCASSIFGGNTEAFFGQGTRLTVV.

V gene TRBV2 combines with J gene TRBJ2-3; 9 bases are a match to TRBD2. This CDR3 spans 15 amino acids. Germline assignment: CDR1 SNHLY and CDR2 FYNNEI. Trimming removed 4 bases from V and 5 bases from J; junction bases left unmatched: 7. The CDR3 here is CASSAVAGVIDTQYF. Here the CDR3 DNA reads TGTGCCAGCAGTGCGGTAGCGGGAGTTATAGATACGCAGTATTTT.